The entry below gives a single TCR beta chain sequence along with its context. The data are from a study of identifying expanded T cells in peripheral blood. Healthy donors had no documented immune events, such as infections, while sampled. CDR1 is SEHNR and CDR2 is FQNEAQ in the germline V gene (reference sequence). Trimming shortened V by 7 bases and J by 5 bases, and 11 bases separated the two germline ends. The CDR3 spans 13 residues. Sequencing used immunoSEQ multiplex PCR; TCRdb keeps in-frame clones, though not all of them. The sample records approximately 120,000 clones, approximately 84% being singletons.

Material: blood. The origin of this receptor is a person aged 18-70 years in good health. This chain links TRBV7-9 with TRBJ2-2, with D possibly matching TRBD1 (5 bases). CDR3 protein: CASIGTGTGELFF. CDR3 in DNA: TGTGCCAGCATCGGAACAGGAACCGGGGAGCTGTTTTTT. Drawing the rest from reference TRBV7-9 and TRBJ2-2, the complete variable domain is DTGVSQNPRHKITKRGQNVTFRCDPISEHNRLYWYRQTLGQGPEFLTYFQNEAQLEKSRLLSDRFSAERPKGSFSTLEIQRTEQGDSAMYLCASIGTGTGELFFGEGSRLTVL.